Included here is one TCR beta chain sequence, with context. Its antigen is still unknown. These data belong to a study of CD4 T cells in relation to SARS-CoV-2 and coronaviruses. Study in general: PBMCs were cultured with antigen for roughly 10 days before TCR beta sequencing.

Profiled with immunoSEQ multiplex PCR; TCRdb holds only in-frame clones, not every one. The profile shows tens of thousands of clones, 73% of them singletons. Unexposed donor CD4+ T cells date from about 2011-2019, before the COVID-19 pandemic. CD4+ T cells were isolated from the cells after around eleven days of culture. This CDR3 is 15 amino acids long. Trimming cost V 4 bases and J 6 bases; bases outside gene matches: 3. Germline lookup yields CDR1 ENHRY and CDR2 SYGVKD. The specimen sequenced was CD4+ T cells from PBMCs, cultured in vitro. This chain connects TRBV10-3 to TRBJ2-7; the match to TRBD2 covers 16 bases. This sequence originates from a human donor in good health. CDR3 coding DNA: TGTGCCATCAGTGGGGGGACTAGCGGGAGGGTCGAGCAGTACTTC. Protein sequence: CAISGGTSGRVEQYF.